The 29 T cell receptor beta chains presented below share a single source sample, sequenced in a study of T cells in pancreatic ductal adenocarcinoma. The selected patients with pancreatic ductal adenocarcinoma had surgery but no neoadjuvant therapy. The repertoire was sequenced with immunoSEQ multiplex PCR; TCRdb's copy has only in-frame clones and lacks some. Here the sample spans roughly 100,000 clones, about 95% being singletons. Sequencing was done on a sample of PBMCs. These TCRs come from a human donor with pancreatic ductal adenocarcinoma.

This rearrangement joins TRBV10-3 to TRBJ2-5; a weak D match, TRBD2 (5 bases). This CDR3 spans 13 amino acids. Trimming removed 10 bases from V and 5 bases from J, with 17 bases in between. Germline V gives CDR1 ENHRY, CDR2 SYGVKD. The CDR3, as DNA: TGTGCCACCGTCGACACCCCGGGGGAGACCCAGTACTTC. It encodes CATVDTPGETQYF.

This clone was found a few times. V is TRBV25-1 and J is TRBJ2-5; 10 positions agree with TRBD1. Unmatched junction bases numbered 8, after V lost 3 bases and J lost 4 bases. The germline CDR1 and CDR2 sequences are MGHDK and SYGVNS. The CDR3 contains 16 residues. CDR3 sequence (DNA): TGTGCCAGCAGTGACCGGGACAGGGGCCAAGGAGAGACCCAGTACTTC. Translating it yields CASSDRDRGQGETQYF.

The J gene is TRBJ2-7, the V gene TRBV18; 12 bases map to TRBD1. Germline V lookup: CDR1 KGHSH, CDR2 LQKENI. V shed 4 bases, J shed 7 bases, and the junction held 8 bases outside the gene matches. The CDR3 totals 15 residues. In nucleotides, the CDR3 is TGTGCCAGCTCACTTTCGGGACAGGGGGCCTGGGAGCAGTACTTC. Residues: CASSLSGQGAWEQYF. The full variable domain, completed using reference TRBV18 and TRBJ2-7, is NAGVMQNPRHLVRRRGQEARLRCSPMKGHSHVYWYRQLPEEGLKFMVYLQKENIIDESGMPKERFSAEFPKEGPSILRIQQVVRGDSAAYFCASSLSGQGAWEQYFGPGTRLTVT.

This clone was observed a handful of times. J is TRBJ2-3 and V is TRBV25-1; possibly TRBD2 for D (6 bases). V lost 1 base to trimming and J lost 5 bases, with 10 bases between them. The germline V gene encodes CDR1 MGHDK and CDR2 SYGVNS. The CDR3 spans 14 residues. The CDR3 bases are TGTGCCAGCAGTGAATCGAGTAGCGGAGATACGCAGTATTTT. This encodes CASSESSSGDTQYF.

The chain joins TRBV29-1 to TRBJ1-1, with 7 bases matching TRBD1. The CDR3 runs 13 residues. Losses at the gene ends were 3 bases for V and 3 bases for J; bases not matched to a gene: 4. CDR1 SQVTM and CDR2 ANQGSEA come from the germline V gene. The chain's CDR3 is CSVEGTDHTEAFF. As DNA, the CDR3 is TGCAGCGTTGAGGGGACAGACCACACTGAAGCTTTCTTT. The variable domain in full, with the rest retrieved from reference TRBV29-1 and TRBJ1-1, is SAVISQKPSRDICQRGTSLTIQCQVDSQVTMMFWYRQQPGQSLTLIATANQGSEATYESGFVIDKFPISRPNLTFSTLTVSNMSPEDSSIYLCSVEGTDHTEAFFGQGTRLTVV.

The chain recombines TRBV2 with TRBJ2-5; 11 bases are shared with TRBD1. This CDR3 comprises 15 residues. CDR1 and CDR2 (germline): SNHLY, FYNNEI. V gave up 7 bases and J gave up 5 bases; unmatched junction bases: 9. CDR3 in amino acids: CASNGQGALGETQYF. CDR3 nucleotide sequence: TGTGCCAGCAACGGACAGGGGGCGCTCGGCGAGACCCAGTACTTC. Variable domain in full (rest from reference TRBV2 and TRBJ2-5): EPEVTQTPSHQVTQMGQEVILRCVPISNHLYFYWYRQILGQKVEFLVSFYNNEISEKSEIFDDQFSVERPDGSNFTLKIRSTKLEDSAMYFCASNGQGALGETQYFGPGTRLLVL.

This rearrangement joins TRBV29-1 to TRBJ1-4; possibly TRBD1 for D (6 bases). The ends were cut back, 6 bases at V and 4 bases at J, with 12 bases in the middle. The CDR3 is made up of 13 amino acids. Germline V gives CDR1 SQVTM, CDR2 ANQGSEA. CDR3 amino acids: CSVAGVGNEKLFF. DNA for the CDR3: TGCAGCGTGGCAGGGGTGGGTAATGAAAAACTGTTTTTT.

This chain joins TRBV7-9 and TRBJ1-5; 11 bases are shared with TRBD1. The CDR3 runs to 15 residues. Germline assignment: CDR1 SEHNR and CDR2 FQNEAQ (reference sequence). Trimming took 5 bases from V and 6 from J; bases not matched to a gene: 6. CDR3 in DNA: TGTGCCAGCAGCCCCGGGACAGGGGGTTTTCAGCCCCAGCATTTT. It yields the protein CASSPGTGGFQPQHF.

The chain combines TRBV18 with TRBJ2-2, with 12 positions matching TRBD2. This CDR3 is built from 18 residues. Per the germline V gene, CDR1 is KGHSH and CDR2 is LQKENI. V dropped 4 bases and J dropped 5; count of bases not matched to a gene: 11. This CDR3 reads CASSQIPGLAGRTGELFF. CDR3 DNA: TGTGCCAGCTCACAAATCCCTGGACTAGCGGGAAGGACCGGGGAGCTGTTTTTT.

The rearrangement joins TRBV6-4 to TRBJ1-4; D not resolved. Between the trimmed V and J ends, which lost 5 bases and 7 bases, there was a span of 11 bases. The CDR3 runs 13 residues. CDR1 is MRHNA, CDR2 SNTAGT, per germline. CDR3 in DNA: TGTGCCAGCAGTATCCAGGAGGGTGAAAAACTGTTTTTT. Its protein product is CASSIQEGEKLFF.

This clone was counted once. The chain couples TRBV28 to TRBJ2-7, with 10 nucleotides matching TRBD1. CDR3 length: 13 amino acids. Germline assignment: CDR1 MDHEN and CDR2 SYDVKM. The trim removed 11 bases at V and 6 bases at J, leaving 10 bases unmatched. The CDR3 DNA reads as TGTGCCGGACGCGACAGGGGGCTAGGCGAGCAGTACTTC. Translation gives CAGRDRGLGEQYF.

This sequence joins TRBV18 and TRBJ2-1; 9 bases map to TRBD2. Germline assignment: CDR1 KGHSH and CDR2 LQKENI. This CDR3 has 15 amino acids. V lost 0 bases and J lost 6; bases outside the gene matches: 3. CDR3 residues: CASSPPSGSRNEQFF. Here the CDR3 DNA reads TGTGCCAGCTCACCACCTAGCGGGAGTCGCAATGAGCAGTTCTTC. The full variable domain, rest sourced from reference TRBV18 and TRBJ2-1, is NAGVMQNPRHLVRRRGQEARLRCSPMKGHSHVYWYRQLPEEGLKFMVYLQKENIIDESGMPKERFSAEFPKEGPSILRIQQVVRGDSAAYFCASSPPSGSRNEQFFGPGTRLTVL.

The rearrangement joins TRBV28 to TRBJ1-2, with TRBD1 matching 8 bases. With V trimmed by 2 bases and J by 5 bases, 4 bases remained unmatched. The CDR3 spans 14 residues. The germline gives CDR1 MDHEN, CDR2 SYDVKM. CDR3 residues: CASSLGTGIYGYTF. In DNA form, the CDR3 reads TGTGCCAGCAGTTTAGGGACAGGAATATATGGCTACACCTTC.

The J gene is TRBJ2-1, the V gene TRBV9; TRBD2 matches 12 bases. V lost 5 bases and J lost 3; bases outside the gene matches: 6. This CDR3 comprises 16 residues. Germline values: CDR1 SGDLS, CDR2 YYNGEE. This CDR3 reads CASSRTSGTLYNEQFF. In nucleotides, the CDR3 is TGTGCCAGCAGTCGGACTAGCGGGACCCTCTACAATGAGCAGTTCTTC.

This chain joins TRBV7-2 and TRBJ2-7; 8 positions agree with TRBD1. The CDR3 length is 13 residues. V trimming: 5 bases; J trimming: 7 bases; junction bases outside the gene matches: 7. Germline assignment: CDR1 SGHTA and CDR2 FQGNSA. CDR3 nucleotides: TGTGCCAGCAGCCTCGGCAGGGACAGGGAGCAGTACTTC. It specifies CASSLGRDREQYF.

The table lists this clone with a count of one. The chain couples TRBV4-1 to TRBJ1-1; possible D gene TRBD1, 5 bases. Germline V gene sequence: CDR1 MGHRA, CDR2 YSYEKL. The CDR3 runs to 12 residues. The germline V and J ends were trimmed by 1 base and 8 bases, with 8 bases remaining between them. The CDR3 reads CASSQGNREAFF. In nucleotides, the CDR3 is TGCGCCAGCAGCCAAGGGAACAGGGAAGCTTTCTTT.

This sequence joins TRBV11-2 and TRBJ2-3; 8 bases fit TRBD2. The trim removed 3 bases at V and 2 bases at J, leaving 4 bases unmatched. Germline CDR1 and CDR2: SGHAT and FQNNGV. The CDR3 is made up of 15 amino acids. DNA for the CDR3: TGTGCCAGCAGCTTGGGGCGGGAGGACACAGATACGCAGTATTTT. Protein sequence: CASSLGREDTDTQYF.

The V gene is TRBV28, the J gene TRBJ1-2, with D possibly matching TRBD1 (5 bases). This CDR3 contains 12 residues. V lost 4 bases, J lost 5 bases, and 8 bases lay in between. The germline CDR1 and CDR2 sequences are MDHEN and SYDVKM. Written as DNA, the CDR3 is TGTGCCAGCAGTTCCAGGGTTTATGGCTACACCTTC. The encoded protein is CASSSRVYGYTF.

The CDR3 loop is CASSVSGTGGGYTF. CDR3 DNA sequence: TGTGCCAGCAGCGTTTCCGGGACAGGCGGTGGCTACACCTTC. The chain carries TRBV5-6 and TRBJ1-2; 8 positions agree with TRBD1. Per the germline V gene, CDR1 is SGHDT and CDR2 is YYEEEE. V gave up 4 bases and J gave up 7 bases; unmatched junction bases: 9. The CDR3 is made up of 14 amino acids.

CDR3 amino acids: CASSQGDKTLEQYF. DNA of the CDR3: TGTGCCAGCAGCCAAGGGGACAAGACCCTCGAGCAGTACTTC. The chain couples TRBV4-2 to TRBJ2-7, with D perhaps matching TRBD1 (6 bases). Germline V gene lookup returns CDR1 LGHNA and CDR2 YNFKEQ. The CDR3 is made up of 14 amino acids. Trimming cost V 1 base and J 6 bases, with 13 bases left between them.

The chain has TRBV5-1 and TRBJ2-5; D call uncertain. CDR1 SGHRS and CDR2 YFSETQ come from the germline V gene. V dropped 0 bases and J dropped 4 bases, with 4 bases sitting between them. The CDR3 sequence is 12 residues long. The CDR3 here is CASSLGPETQYF. In DNA form, the CDR3 reads TGCGCCAGCAGCTTGGGGCCAGAGACCCAGTACTTC.

The chain combines TRBV5-4 with TRBJ2-5; TRBD2 matches at 12 bases. After removal of 3 bases from V and 9 bases from J, the junction contained 9 bases not matched to a gene. Germline assignment: CDR1 SGHNT and CDR2 YYREEE (reference sequence). CDR3 length equals 15 residues. The CDR3 sequence is CASSSGAASGRAQYF. The CDR3 nucleotides are TGTGCCAGCAGCTCTGGAGCGGCTAGCGGGAGGGCCCAGTACTTC.

V gene TRBV4-2 combines with J gene TRBJ2-1; TRBD2 agrees at 9 bases. From germline, CDR1 is LGHNA and CDR2 YNFKEQ. The CDR3 runs to 17 residues. V dropped 1 base and J dropped 0; count of bases not matched to a gene: 4. Here the CDR3 DNA reads TGTGCCAGCAGCCAAGGGAGCGGGAGGAGCTCCTACAATGAGCAGTTCTTC. Translation: CASSQGSGRSSYNEQFF.

The rearrangement joins TRBV7-9 to TRBJ1-1; possibly TRBD1 for D (6 bases). V gave up 2 bases and J gave up 3 bases, with 13 bases separating them. The CDR3 runs 15 residues. Germline lookup yields CDR1 SEHNR and CDR2 FQNEAQ (reference sequence). The CDR3 protein is CASSLSGASDTEAFF. The CDR3 DNA reads TGTGCCAGCAGCTTATCAGGGGCTTCCGACACTGAAGCTTTCTTT.

The V and J genes are TRBV19 and TRBJ2-1; TRBD2 agrees at 11 bases. This CDR3 is 15 amino acids long. Germline V gene sequence: CDR1 LNHDA, CDR2 SQIVND (reference sequence). J was trimmed by 4 bases and V by 4 bases; bases with no gene match: 3. The chain's CDR3 is CASSTLAGVYNEQFF. The DNA for the CDR3 is TGTGCCAGTAGTACACTAGCGGGAGTTTACAATGAGCAGTTCTTC.

This sequence joins TRBV28 and TRBJ1-2; no reliable D call. V was clipped by 3 bases and J by 7 bases, with 15 bases between them. Germline CDR1 MDHEN, CDR2 SYDVKM. The CDR3 extends over 14 amino acids. The DNA of the CDR3 is TGTGCCAGCAGTTTCCGCGGGGTGGGTGGTGGCTACACCTTC. Its protein is CASSFRGVGGGYTF.

In DNA form, the CDR3 reads TGTGCCAGCAGTCCTACGGACAGGGTGAATCAGCCCCAGCATTTT. It yields the protein CASSPTDRVNQPQHF. The chain couples TRBV28 to TRBJ1-5; TRBD1 agrees at 8 bases. The J segment lost 4 bases and the V segment lost 5 bases, leaving 7 bases of the junction unmatched. Germline V gives CDR1 MDHEN, CDR2 SYDVKM. The CDR3 covers 15 residues. Filled out from reference TRBV28 and TRBJ1-5, the complete variable domain reads DVKVTQSSRYLVKRTGEKVFLECVQDMDHENMFWYRQDPGLGLRLIYFSYDVKMKEKGDIPEGYSVSREKKERFSLILESASTNQTSMYLCASSPTDRVNQPQHFGDGTRLSIL.

Only a few counts were recorded for this clone. Other DNA sequences in this sample translate to the same CDR3. The CDR3: CASRTSGGNEQFF. The DNA for the CDR3 is TGTGCCAGTCGGACTAGCGGGGGGAATGAGCAGTTCTTC. The chain combines TRBV6-5 with TRBJ2-1; 14 bases match TRBD2. V lost 9 bases and J lost 7; bases outside the gene matches: 2. CDR1 MNHEY and CDR2 SVGAGI come from the germline V gene. This CDR3 contains 13 residues.

This clone was counted between two and nine times. This rearrangement joins TRBV6-1 to TRBJ1-2; D unresolved. Trimming removed 8 bases from V and 5 bases from J, with 12 bases in between. CDR3 length equals 12 residues. CDR1 MNHNS and CDR2 SASEGT come from the germline V gene. The CDR3 is CASQGGGYGYTF. CDR3 sequence (DNA): TGTGCCAGCCAAGGAGGAGGGTATGGCTACACCTTC.